The 9 T cell receptor beta chains reported below all come from one sample, sequenced in a study of T-cell memory formation after mild COVID-19. TCRdb re-analysed the 5' RACE reads in MiXCR, keeping a single row per CDR3 protein. In the table there are about 610,000 distinct CDR3 sequences, approximately 15% of which are singletons. Sequences were obtained from PBMCs or a T cell subset sorted from them (not recorded which). Every receptor here comes from an adult woman who had mild COVID-19 (a few samples of this study predate the infection). Cell type and time point are not known.

On this clonotype itself: A read error may account for a junction end that differs from germline. V is TRBV12-3 or TRBV12-4 and J is TRBJ2-1, with D tentatively TRBD1 or TRBD2 (5 bases each). The CDR3 length is 11 residues. CDR3 DNA sequence: TGTGCCAGCAGTTTGATTGGGGTCGGGACGTTC. Protein: CASSLIGVGTF.

Ten or more counts support this clonotype. The V and J genes are TRBV18 and TRBJ2-3; unclear D gene. This CDR3 is built from 14 residues. Germline V gene sequence: CDR1 KGHSH, CDR2 LQKENI. The V end lost 3 bases, the J end lost 1 base, and 8 bases lay between the germline ends. Here the CDR3 reads CASSPAVRTDTQYF. CDR3 in DNA: TGTGCCAGCTCACCGGCTGTTCGCACAGATACGCAGTATTTT.

This chain joins TRBV28 and TRBJ2-2, with 10 bases identical to TRBD2. The V gene end was trimmed by 8 bases and the J gene end by 4 bases; junction bases not matched to a gene: 10. Germline V gives CDR1 MDHEN, CDR2 SYDVKM. This CDR3 has 16 residues. CDR3 sequence: CASVPASGRATGELFF. The CDR3 region has the DNA TGTGCCAGCGTCCCGGCCAGCGGGAGGGCCACCGGGGAGCTGTTTTTT.

About this clonotype itself: One end of the junction is discordant with germline, which a read error may explain. The J gene is TRBJ2-7, the V gene TRBV7-7, with D maybe TRBD1 (6 bases). Germline CDR1 reads SSHAT; CDR2 reads FNYEAQ (reference sequence). The CDR3 has 15 residues. DNA for the CDR3: TGTGCTAGCAGCTTAGGGGACATCGCCTCCTACGAGCAGTACTTC. Amino acid sequence: CASSLGDIASYEQYF. Full variable domain (outside the CDR3, taken from reference TRBV7-7 and TRBJ2-7): GAGVSQSPRYKVTKRGQDVTLRCDPISSHATLYWYQQALGQGPEFLTYFNYEAQPDKSGLPSDRFSAERPEGSISTLTIQRTEQRDSAMYRCASSLGDIASYEQYFGPGTRLTVT.

V and J are TRBV7-9 and TRBJ2-3, with 7 bases identical to TRBD2. Germline V gives CDR1 SEHNR, CDR2 FQNEAQ (reference sequence). This CDR3 is built from 18 residues. The trim removed 3 bases at V and 0 bases at J, leaving 12 bases unmatched. CDR3 nucleotides: TGTGCCAGCAGCTTTCCCGGGAGGCGGAGTGCTAGCACAGATACGCAGTATTTT. Translating gives CASSFPGRRSASTDTQYF.

The chain recombines TRBV20-1 with TRBJ1-2; 9 nucleotides agree with TRBD1. V shed 6 bases and J 1 base; nucleotides not matched to a gene: 3. Germline V CDR1 and CDR2: DFQATT, SNEGSKA (reference sequence). The CDR3 spans 13 residues. CDR3 in amino acids: CSADRGDNYGYTF. CDR3 in DNA: TGCAGTGCCGACAGGGGGGATAACTATGGCTACACCTTC.

There are a few counts of this clonotype. The chain joins TRBV5-1 to TRBJ2-3, with 7 bases matching TRBD1. CDR1 and CDR2 (germline): SGHRS, YFSETQ. Trimming at V came to 0 bases and at J to 3 bases, leaving 4 bases not matched to a gene. The CDR3 contains 15 residues. The CDR3 spells CASSLVGGETDTQYF. CDR3 nucleotides: TGCGCCAGCAGCTTGGTAGGGGGCGAAACAGATACGCAGTATTTT.

This clonotype has only a few counts. This chain connects TRBV25-1 to TRBJ2-2; no clear D gene. Germline V gene lookup returns CDR1 MGHDK and CDR2 SYGVNS. The CDR3 length is 15 residues. V was pared by 2 bases and J by 4 bases, with 11 bases between. CDR3 in DNA: TGTGCCAGCAGTGAACTGGGTCGGGTCACCGGGGAGCTGTTTTTT. It is translated as CASSELGRVTGELFF.

This clonotype was seen a few times. The chain joins TRBV6-5 to TRBJ2-1; D remains ambiguous. The germline gives CDR1 MNHEY, CDR2 SVGAGI. The germline V and J ends were trimmed by 2 bases and 7 bases, with 15 bases remaining between them. The length of the CDR3 is 15 residues. The CDR3 nucleotides read TGTGCCAGCAGTTACAAGCCTACCCTGGGAAATGAGCAGTTCTTC. Translating it yields CASSYKPTLGNEQFF.